This TCR beta chain stems from a study of blood T cells in healthy people across ages. This CDR3 has 12 amino acids. Looked up from germline, CDR1 is SQVTM and CDR2 is ANQGSEA. V was pared by 7 bases and J by 5 bases, with 4 bases of the junction left unmatched. This clonotype was observed many times. A second PCR of 7 to 11 cycles used a sample-barcoded 5' primer and a J-beta primer mix. Through a template-switch adaptor with 12 random nucleotides, each cDNA molecule received a tag. TCRdb itself ran the 5' RACE reads through MiXCR, one entry per CDR3 protein. The table shows about 630,000 distinct CDR3 sequences, with more than 20% occurring only once.

Sequencing was performed on blood. This sequence was found in a man aged 65-85 years in good health. The chain employs TRBV29-1 and TRBJ2-7; 11 bases align to TRBD2. Written as DNA, the CDR3 is TGCAGCGGTAGACTAGCGGGAAACGAGCAGTACTTC. Amino acid sequence: CSGRLAGNEQYF.